These 21 T cell receptor beta chains share one sample of origin, sequenced in a study of blood T cell repertoires in COVID-19. TCRdb's table, derived via immunoSEQ multiplex PCR, lists solely in-frame clones and lacks some. Of tens of thousands of clones listed, roughly 85% are singletons. Sequencing used peripheral blood. These TCRs come from a human donor in a cohort sampled during active COVID-19.

V is TRBV28 and J is TRBJ2-2; D ambiguous. From germline, CDR1 is MDHEN and CDR2 SYDVKM. The length of the CDR3 is 14 residues. V dropped 7 bases and J dropped 0 bases, with 9 bases sitting between them. The CDR3: CASTPRANTGELFF. DNA of the CDR3: TGTGCCAGCACCCCTCGCGCGAACACCGGGGAGCTGTTTTTT.

The genes are TRBV7-3 and TRBJ2-5; 11 nucleotides match TRBD2. Germline V gives CDR1 SGHTA, CDR2 FQGTGA. The J segment lost 2 bases and the V segment lost 5 bases, leaving 1 base of the junction unmatched. This CDR3 spans 14 amino acids. The CDR3 here is CASSVAGGQETQYF. The DNA of the CDR3 is TGTGCCAGCAGCGTAGCGGGGGGGCAAGAGACCCAGTACTTC.

CDR3 amino acids: CASSQQGNTIYF. The CDR3 DNA sequence: TGTGCCAGCAGCCAACAGGGAAACACCATATATTTT. V and J are TRBV7-9 and TRBJ1-3; no clear D gene. With 5 bases removed from V and 4 bases from J, the gap between germline ends came to 6 bases. The CDR3 totals 12 residues. In germline, CDR1 is SEHNR, CDR2 FQNEAQ (reference sequence). Variable domain in full (rest from reference TRBV7-9 and TRBJ1-3): DTGVSQNPRHKITKRGQNVTFRCDPISEHNRLYWYRQTLGQGPEFLTYFQNEAQLEKSRLLSDRFSAERPKGSFSTLEIQRTEQGDSAMYLCASSQQGNTIYFGEGSWLTVV.

The V gene is TRBV7-2, the J gene TRBJ2-2; D is perhaps TRBD2 (6 bases). The germline V gene encodes CDR1 SGHTA and CDR2 FQGNSA. The CDR3 is 12 residues long. Trimming stripped 8 bases from V and 3 bases from J, with 7 bases between. The CDR3 protein is CASGGHTGELFF. The DNA of the CDR3 is TGTGCCAGCGGAGGGCACACCGGGGAGCTGTTTTTT.

V usage is TRBV27 and J usage is TRBJ2-7; tentatively, D is TRBD1 (5 bases). From germline, CDR1 is MNHEY and CDR2 SMNVEV (reference sequence). V was clipped by 1 base and J by 4 bases, with 14 bases between them. The CDR3 has 15 amino acids. The DNA of the CDR3 is TGTGCCAGCAGTTTATGGGGCAATAAGGTGTACGAGCAGTACTTC. Residues: CASSLWGNKVYEQYF.

V usage is TRBV7-9 and J usage is TRBJ2-1, with no clear D. Per the germline V gene, CDR1 is SEHNR and CDR2 is FQNEAQ (reference sequence). The ends were cut back, 5 bases at V and 9 bases at J, with 8 bases in the middle. The CDR3 is made up of 11 amino acids. CDR3 sequence: CASSPRSEQFF. The DNA for the CDR3 is TGTGCCAGCAGCCCCCGGAGTGAGCAGTTCTTC.

This chain joins TRBV28 and TRBJ1-2, with a weak D call TRBD1 (5 bases). Trimming removed 5 bases from V and 8 bases from J, with 21 bases in between. Per the germline V gene, CDR1 is MDHEN and CDR2 is SYDVKM. The CDR3 length is 15 residues. The CDR3 here is CASSDTTLRGTGYTF. CDR3 bases: TGTGCCAGCAGTGACACCACTCTCCGGGGGACGGGCTACACCTTC.

The chain has TRBV28 and TRBJ1-4; D is unresolved. The germline V gene encodes CDR1 MDHEN and CDR2 SYDVKM. Trimming stripped 10 bases from V and 8 bases from J, with 11 bases between. This CDR3 comprises 11 residues. The CDR3, as DNA: TGTGCCACGACTCGGCACGAAAAACTGTTTTTT. Amino acids: CATTRHEKLFF.

The rearrangement uses TRBV7-6 and TRBJ2-1; 13 bases map to TRBD2. Germline assignment: CDR1 SGHVS and CDR2 FNYEAQ. V lost 5 bases to trimming and J lost 9 bases; unmatched junction nucleotides: 10. This CDR3 region has 16 residues. This CDR3 reads CASSGSGLAGQGEQFF. CDR3 DNA sequence: TGTGCCAGCAGCGGATCGGGACTAGCGGGGCAGGGTGAGCAGTTCTTC.

On this clone: A read error may produce the germline difference seen at one junction end. Here the CDR3 DNA reads TGTGCCAGCAATTACGCGGGTATTAGCAATCAGCCCCAGCATTTT. Encoded protein: CASNYAGISNQPQHF. V usage is TRBV6-5 and J usage is TRBJ1-5; D remains ambiguous. The CDR3 length is 15 residues. The germline gives CDR1 MNHEY, CDR2 SVGAGI.

This chain links TRBV5-5 with TRBJ1-2; D might be TRBD1 (6 bases). The germline V and J ends were trimmed by 4 bases and 8 bases, with 21 bases remaining between them. CDR3 length: 15 residues. CDR1 and CDR2 (germline): SGHKS, YYEKEE (reference sequence). CDR3: CASSPSWTAPIGYTF. Written as DNA, the CDR3 is TGTGCCAGCAGCCCTTCTTGGACAGCCCCTATCGGCTACACCTTC.

J is TRBJ1-5 and V is TRBV5-8; D is uncertain. There are 16 residues in the CDR3. From germline, CDR1 is SGHTS and CDR2 YDEGEE. V gave up 4 bases and J gave up 1 base, with 15 bases separating them. The CDR3 DNA sequence: TGTGCCAGCAGCCCCCTGTGGGGAGGGAGCAATCAGCCCCAGCATTTT. Amino acid sequence: CASSPLWGGSNQPQHF. The variable domain in full, with the rest retrieved from reference TRBV5-8 and TRBJ1-5, is EAGVTQSPTHLIKTRGQQATLRCSPISGHTSVYWYQQALGLGLQFLLWYDEGEERNRGNFPPRFSGRQFPNYSSELNVNALELEDSALYLCASSPLWGGSNQPQHFGDGTRLSIL.

In this sample, this clone turned up a few times. The V call is TRBV5-1, the J call TRBJ1-5, with D perhaps matching TRBD1 (6 bases). V lost 2 bases and J 7 bases, leaving 13 bases between the germline ends. Germline V lookup: CDR1 SGHRS, CDR2 YFSETQ. The CDR3 contains 14 residues. CDR3 in amino acids: CASSFGSGAQPQHF. The CDR3 nucleotides are TGCGCCAGCAGCTTTGGGTCAGGGGCACAGCCCCAGCATTTT.

The chain is built from TRBV28 and TRBJ2-5; 12 bases fit TRBD2. Germline CDR1 and CDR2: MDHEN and SYDVKM. This CDR3 has 21 amino acids. V lost 5 bases to trimming and J lost 3 bases; unmatched junction nucleotides: 22. The CDR3: CASSARPTSGRLSQPKETQYF. As DNA, the CDR3 is TGTGCCAGCAGTGCCCGCCCCACTAGCGGGAGGCTTTCCCAACCAAAAGAGACCCAGTACTTC.

The chain is built from TRBV19 and TRBJ1-1; 9 bases align to TRBD1. The V and J ends lost 7 bases and 0 bases, in that order; junction bases with no gene match: 12. This CDR3 contains 17 residues. CDR1 LNHDA and CDR2 SQIVND come from the germline V gene (reference sequence). The CDR3 region is CASTDPGTGSVNTEAFF. The DNA of the CDR3 is TGTGCCAGTACCGACCCTGGGACAGGGTCCGTGAACACTGAAGCTTTCTTT.

The rearrangement joins TRBV6-6 to TRBJ2-7, with D possibly matching TRBD1 (5 bases). Between the trimmed V and J ends, which lost 6 bases and 5 bases, there was a span of 14 bases. The CDR3 totals 13 residues. Germline CDR1 and CDR2: MNHNY and SVGAGI (reference sequence). CDR3 loop: CASSPRAVHEQYF. CDR3 nucleotides: TGTGCCAGCAGCCCCAGGGCGGTCCACGAGCAGTACTTC.

Written as DNA, the CDR3 is TGTGCCAGCAGTTACTCCGCCGGGAGGGCCGGCGGGGAGCTGTTTTTT. Its protein product is CASSYSAGRAGGELFF. This rearrangement joins TRBV6-5 to TRBJ2-2, with TRBD2 matching 8 bases. Trimming removed 0 bases from V and 7 bases from J; junction bases left unmatched: 7. CDR1 is MNHEY, CDR2 SVGAGI, per germline. The CDR3 totals 16 residues.

The rearrangement joins TRBV2 to TRBJ2-3; 9 bases map to TRBD2. The length of the CDR3 is 16 residues. Germline assignment: CDR1 SNHLY and CDR2 FYNNEI. Unmatched junction bases numbered 9, after V lost 6 bases and J lost 2 bases. The CDR3 sequence: CASRPLTSGFTDTQYF. Here the CDR3 DNA reads TGTGCCAGCAGGCCCCTGACTAGCGGTTTCACAGATACGCAGTATTTT.

CDR3 residues: CASSSRDRDNEQFF. The DNA for the CDR3 is TGTGCCAGCAGCAGCCGGGACAGAGACAATGAGCAGTTCTTC. The genes are TRBV7-8 and TRBJ2-1; 7 nucleotides agree with TRBD1. Germline V gene sequence: CDR1 SGHVS, CDR2 FQNEAQ. The CDR3 covers 14 residues. The junction had 6 bases not matched to a gene; V was cut back by 5 bases and J by 5 bases. Looking up the rest from reference TRBV7-8 and TRBJ2-1 gives the full variable domain: GAGVSQSPRYKVAKRGQDVALRCDPISGHVSLFWYQQALGQGPEFLTYFQNEAQLDKSGLPSDRFFAERPEGSVSTLKIQRTQQEDSAVYLCASSSRDRDNEQFFGPGTRLTVL.

The chain has TRBV2 and TRBJ2-5; tentative D call: TRBD2 (5 bases). V was trimmed by 3 bases and J by 5 bases, leaving 19 bases between them. CDR1 and CDR2 from the germline V gene are SNHLY and FYNNEI. CDR3 size: 16 residues. The CDR3 protein is CASSEHEGTRAETQYF. For the CDR3, the DNA is TGTGCCAGCAGTGAGCATGAGGGTACCCGCGCGGAGACCCAGTACTTC.

The V call is TRBV28, the J call TRBJ1-5; D might be TRBD1 (5 bases). Germline V gives CDR1 MDHEN, CDR2 SYDVKM. The CDR3 runs 12 residues. V lost 6 bases, J lost 15 bases, and 18 bases lay in between. CDR3 loop: CASSPLGAVLHF. For the CDR3, the DNA is TGTGCCAGCAGCCCTCTTGGGGCGGTATTGCATTTT. Full variable domain (rest looked up from reference TRBV28 and TRBJ1-5): DVKVTQSSRYLVKRTGEKVFLECVQDMDHENMFWYRQDPGLGLRLIYFSYDVKMKEKGDIPEGYSVSREKKERFSLILESASTNQTSMYLCASSPLGAVLHFGDGTRLSIL.